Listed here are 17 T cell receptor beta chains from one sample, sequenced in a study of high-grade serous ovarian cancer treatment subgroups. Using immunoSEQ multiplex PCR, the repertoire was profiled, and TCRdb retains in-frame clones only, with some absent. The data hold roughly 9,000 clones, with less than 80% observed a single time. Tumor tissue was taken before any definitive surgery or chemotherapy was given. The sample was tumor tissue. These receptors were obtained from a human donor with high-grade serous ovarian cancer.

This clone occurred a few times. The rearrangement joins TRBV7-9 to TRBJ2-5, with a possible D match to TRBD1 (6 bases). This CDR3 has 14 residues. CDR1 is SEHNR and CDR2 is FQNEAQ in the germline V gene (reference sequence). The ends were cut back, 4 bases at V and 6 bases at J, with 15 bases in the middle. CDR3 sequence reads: CASSSYRAQQTQYF. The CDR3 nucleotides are TGTGCCAGCAGCTCATACAGGGCTCAACAGACCCAGTACTTC.

The CDR3 is CASSIGQGLNTEAFF. The CDR3 nucleotides are TGTGCCAGTAGTATAGGGCAGGGCCTTAACACTGAAGCTTTCTTT. This chain connects TRBV19 to TRBJ1-1, with D tentatively TRBD1 (5 bases). Trimming took off 1 base at V and 2 bases at J, with 11 bases between the two ends. This CDR3 has 15 residues. Germline loops: CDR1 LNHDA, CDR2 SQIVND (reference sequence).

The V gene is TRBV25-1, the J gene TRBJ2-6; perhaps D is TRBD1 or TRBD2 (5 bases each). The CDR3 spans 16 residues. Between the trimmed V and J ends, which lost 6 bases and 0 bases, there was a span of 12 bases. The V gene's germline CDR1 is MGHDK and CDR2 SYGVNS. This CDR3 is CASSRDRRSGANVLTF. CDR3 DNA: TGTGCCAGCAGCCGGGACCGCCGCTCTGGGGCCAACGTCCTGACTTTC. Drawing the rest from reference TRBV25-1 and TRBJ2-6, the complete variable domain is EADIYQTPRYLVIGTGKKITLECSQTMGHDKMYWYQQDPGMELHLIHYSYGVNSTEKGDLSSESTVSRIRTEHFPLTLESARPSHTSQYLCASSRDRRSGANVLTFGAGSRLTVL.

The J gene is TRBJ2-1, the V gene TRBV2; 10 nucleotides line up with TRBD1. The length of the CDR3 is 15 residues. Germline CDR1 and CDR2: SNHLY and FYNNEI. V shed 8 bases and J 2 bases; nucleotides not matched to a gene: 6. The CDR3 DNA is TGTGCCAGCCAGCGGACAGGGGGAGCCTACAATGAGCAGTTCTTC. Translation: CASQRTGGAYNEQFF.

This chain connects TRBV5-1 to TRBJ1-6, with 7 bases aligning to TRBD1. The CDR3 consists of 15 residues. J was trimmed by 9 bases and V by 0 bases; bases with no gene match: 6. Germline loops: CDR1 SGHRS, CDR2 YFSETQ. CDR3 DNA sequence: TGCGCCAGCAGCTTGGGGACAGGCCGGAGTTCACCCCTCCACTTT. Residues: CASSLGTGRSSPLHF.

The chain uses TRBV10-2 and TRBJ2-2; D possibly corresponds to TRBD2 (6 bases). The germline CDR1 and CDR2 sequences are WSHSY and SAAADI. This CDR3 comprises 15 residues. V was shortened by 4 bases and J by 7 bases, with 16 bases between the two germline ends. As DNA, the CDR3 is TGCGCCAGCAGTGTCCTGGGCTTCGGGAGCGGGGAGCTGTTTTTT. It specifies CASSVLGFGSGELFF.

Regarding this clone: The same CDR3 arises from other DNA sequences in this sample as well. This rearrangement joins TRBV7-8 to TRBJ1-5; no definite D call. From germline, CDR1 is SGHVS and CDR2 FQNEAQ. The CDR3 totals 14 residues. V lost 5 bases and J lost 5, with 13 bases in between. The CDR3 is CASSPGPSDQPQHF. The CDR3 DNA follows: TGTGCCAGCAGCCCAGGCCCTTCCGATCAGCCCCAGCATTTT.

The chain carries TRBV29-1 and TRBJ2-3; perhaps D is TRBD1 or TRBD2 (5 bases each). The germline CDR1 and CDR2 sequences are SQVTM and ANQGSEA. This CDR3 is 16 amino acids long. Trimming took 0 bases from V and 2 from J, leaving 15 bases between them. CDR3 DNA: TGCAGCGTTGAAGATCGTTACGAGGGGTACACAGATACGCAGTATTTT. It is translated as CSVEDRYEGYTDTQYF.

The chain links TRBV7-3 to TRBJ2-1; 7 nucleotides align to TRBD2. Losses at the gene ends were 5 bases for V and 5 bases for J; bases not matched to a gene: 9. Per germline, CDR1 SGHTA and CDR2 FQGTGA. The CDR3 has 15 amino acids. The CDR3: CASSPRGLADNEQFF. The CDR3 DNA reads TGTGCCAGCAGCCCTAGAGGCCTAGCGGACAATGAGCAGTTCTTC.

In DNA, the CDR3 is TGTGCCAGCCACGGGACAGGGCTGAATGAGCAGTTCTTC. This codes for CASHGTGLNEQFF. The rearrangement uses TRBV19 and TRBJ2-1, with 9 bases identical to TRBD1. Per the germline V gene, CDR1 is LNHDA and CDR2 is SQIVND (reference sequence). The CDR3 spans 13 residues. V trimming: 9 bases; J trimming: 7 bases; junction bases outside the gene matches: 7.

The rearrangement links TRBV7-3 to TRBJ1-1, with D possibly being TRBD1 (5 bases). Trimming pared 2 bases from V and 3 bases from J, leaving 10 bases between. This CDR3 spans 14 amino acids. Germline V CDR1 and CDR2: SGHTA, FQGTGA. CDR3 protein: CASSLLGRDTEAFF. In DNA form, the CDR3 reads TGTGCCAGCAGCTTACTTGGCAGGGACACTGAAGCTTTCTTT.

The CDR3 sequence: CASSHRTVSGDTQYF. DNA of the CDR3: TGTGCCAGCAGCCATCGGACAGTTTCGGGAGATACGCAGTATTTT. V and J are TRBV7-2 and TRBJ2-3; tentative D call: TRBD1 (6 bases). The V gene's germline CDR1 is SGHTA and CDR2 FQGNSA. Trimming took off 5 bases at V and 5 bases at J, with 17 bases between the two ends. CDR3 length: 15 residues.

This CDR3 reads CASSMRGLAGDVGEQYF. The CDR3 DNA reads TGTGCCAGTAGTATGAGGGGACTAGCGGGAGATGTGGGCGAGCAGTACTTC. The gene calls are TRBV19 and TRBJ2-7; TRBD2 matches at 14 bases. Germline loops: CDR1 LNHDA, CDR2 SQIVND (reference sequence). CDR3 length equals 17 residues. V trimming: 3 bases; J trimming: 6 bases; junction bases outside the gene matches: 10.

The CDR3 region is CASSPSHPPYKGIAKNIQYF. The CDR3 DNA sequence: TGTGCCAGCAGCCCCTCGCATCCGCCGTACAAGGGGATAGCCAAAAACATTCAGTACTTC. This chain uses TRBV14 with TRBJ2-4, with a tentative D call TRBD1 (5 bases). Trimming removed 4 bases from V and 0 bases from J, with 25 bases in between. Germline assignment: CDR1 SGHDN and CDR2 FVKESK. The CDR3 contains 20 residues.

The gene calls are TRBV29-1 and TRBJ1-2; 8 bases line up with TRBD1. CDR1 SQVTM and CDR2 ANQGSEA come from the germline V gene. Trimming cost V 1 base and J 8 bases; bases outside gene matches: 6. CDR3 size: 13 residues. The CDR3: CSVEVRGREGYTF. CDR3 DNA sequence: TGCAGCGTTGAAGTCAGGGGGCGCGAGGGCTACACCTTC.

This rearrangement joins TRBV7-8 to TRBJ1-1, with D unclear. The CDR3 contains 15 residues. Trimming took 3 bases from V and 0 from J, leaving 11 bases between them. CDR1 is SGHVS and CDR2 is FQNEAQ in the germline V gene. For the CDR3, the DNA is TGTGCCAGCAGCTTTTTACCCAGGATGAACACTGAAGCTTTCTTT. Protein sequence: CASSFLPRMNTEAFF.

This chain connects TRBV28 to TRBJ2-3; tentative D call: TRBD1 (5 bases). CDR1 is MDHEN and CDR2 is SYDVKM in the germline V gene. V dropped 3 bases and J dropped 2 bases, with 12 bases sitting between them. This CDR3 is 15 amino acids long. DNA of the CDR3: TGTGCCAGCAGTTTGCCGACAGAACTCACAGATACGCAGTATTTT. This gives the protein CASSLPTELTDTQYF.